This TCR beta chain is drawn from a study of T cell repertoires in cytomegalovirus infection. Points from the study as a whole: The study found HLA-C-restricted CMV-specific TCR beta clonotypes dominating the ex vivo response.

Trimming took 5 bases from V and 8 from J, leaving 16 bases between them. Per germline, CDR1 MNHNY and CDR2 SVGAGI (reference sequence). The CDR3 extends over 14 amino acids. TCRdb passed the reads through MiXCR, listing each CDR3 protein once. Among over 300,000 distinct CDR3 sequences, about a sixth were seen once, and the ten largest hold around 12%. This clonotype was detected ten times or more. The antigen remains undetermined. The origin of this receptor is a human donor in good health (CMV status not recorded). Some clones in this sample may be carry-over from other donors' samples. The material sequenced was PBMCs. The rearrangement uses TRBV6-6 and TRBJ2-1; D perhaps matches TRBD2 (5 bases). The CDR3 DNA reads as TGTGCCAGCAGTCTCCCCGGGGTTGTCGATGAGCAGTTCTTC. Encoded protein: CASSLPGVVDEQFF.